Shown below are 30 T cell receptor beta chains from a single sample sequenced in a study of shared clonotypes between healthy human individuals (dated by TCRdb to 2020 to 2021). The library was built by means of the immunoSEQ multiplex PCR assay. TCRdb limited this immuneACCESS table to in-frame rearrangements with V and J called. A share of clones is missing; checked studies link under half to unresolved V genes, and the rest is unexplained. The sample contains about 1 million clones, under 80% of them found a single time. The ten largest make up approximately 1.5% of the sample. Sequencing was done on a sample of memory CD4+ T cells sorted from blood. The cell subset or site label here, explained by the study, means: CD45RA-negative fraction. All receptors come from a man aged 18 to 30 in good health.

The chain is built from TRBV12-5 and TRBJ2-7; tentatively, D is TRBD1 (6 bases). V lost 6 bases and J lost 2, with 20 bases in between. This CDR3 comprises 16 residues. Germline CDR1 LGHNT, CDR2 FRNRAP. The CDR3 DNA reads as TGTGCTAGTGGCTCCCATCCTGGACAGATTCCCTACGAGCAGTACTTC. It encodes CASGSHPGQIPYEQYF.

This clone has only one observation. This chain joins TRBV5-1 and TRBJ1-5, with 11 bases identical to TRBD1. The CDR3 contains 15 residues. Losses at the gene ends were 3 bases for V and 5 bases for J; bases not matched to a gene: 4. Germline assignment: CDR1 SGHRS and CDR2 YFSETQ. The CDR3 DNA reads TGCGCCAGCAGCTCGGGACAGGGGGAACATCAGCCCCAGCATTTT. It translates to CASSSGQGEHQPQHF.

As for this clone: Other DNA sequences in this sample translate to the same CDR3. V is TRBV5-1 and J is TRBJ1-2; weak D call: TRBD1 (6 bases). Germline V gene data show CDR1 as SGHRS and CDR2 as YFSETQ. V lost 1 base and J lost 6, with 7 bases in between. CDR3 size: 12 residues. The CDR3 DNA reads as TGCGCCAGCAGCTTGAGGGGGGATGGCTACACCTTC. It is translated as CASSLRGDGYTF.

This clone was seen a handful of times. CDR3 loop: CASSLSRGRREKLFF. CDR3 bases: TGTGCCAGCAGCCTTAGCAGGGGGCGACGTGAAAAACTGTTTTTT. The rearrangement uses TRBV28 and TRBJ1-4; 8 bases align to TRBD1. Germline V gene sequence: CDR1 MDHEN, CDR2 SYDVKM. The CDR3 totals 15 residues. V dropped 6 bases and J dropped 7; count of bases not matched to a gene: 10. Full variable domain (outside the CDR3, taken from reference TRBV28 and TRBJ1-4): DVKVTQSSRYLVKRTGEKVFLECVQDMDHENMFWYRQDPGLGLRLIYFSYDVKMKEKGDIPEGYSVSREKKERFSLILESASTNQTSMYLCASSLSRGRREKLFFGSGTQLSVL.

This clone was counted a few times. The genes are TRBV6-1 and TRBJ2-7, with TRBD2 matching 8 bases. V dropped 8 bases and J dropped 0; count of bases not matched to a gene: 9. The CDR3 extends over 15 amino acids. The germline CDR1 and CDR2 sequences are MNHNS and SASEGT. The DNA of the CDR3 is TGTGCCAGCTCGGAGGTAGCGGGGTCCTCCTACGAGCAGTACTTC. Translated, it gives CASSEVAGSSYEQYF.

The V call is TRBV7-8, the J call TRBJ2-3; D is ambiguous. V was shortened by 2 bases and J by 3 bases, with 9 bases between the two germline ends. The CDR3 length is 14 residues. From germline, CDR1 is SGHVS and CDR2 FQNEAQ. This chain's CDR3 is CASSLMETTDTQYF. For the CDR3, the DNA is TGTGCCAGCAGCTTAATGGAGACAACAGATACGCAGTATTTT.

V usage is TRBV6-1 and J usage is TRBJ2-5, with D unresolved. V was clipped by 6 bases and J by 1 base, with 9 bases between them. CDR1 and CDR2 from the germline V gene are MNHNS and SASEGT. The CDR3 is 13 amino acids. For the CDR3, the DNA is TGTGCCAGCAGGGACGGATTCCAAGAGACCCAGTACTTC. This sequence encodes CASRDGFQETQYF.

The chain joins TRBV12-5 to TRBJ1-5; no definite D call. The germline V gene encodes CDR1 LGHNT and CDR2 FRNRAP. Trimming removed 9 bases at V and 0 bases at J, with 12 bases between. The CDR3 length is 14 residues. CDR3 region: CASLLWGSNQPQHF. The CDR3 region has the DNA TGTGCTAGCTTATTATGGGGTAGCAATCAGCCCCAGCATTTT. Supplemented by reference TRBV12-5 and TRBJ1-5, the full variable domain reads DARVTQTPRHKVTEMGQEVTMRCQPILGHNTVFWYRQTMMQGLELLAYFRNRAPLDDSGMPKDRFSAEMPDATLATLKIQPSEPRDSAVYFCASLLWGSNQPQHFGDGTRLSIL.

The V gene is TRBV6-5, the J gene TRBJ2-1; D gene uncertain. CDR3 length equals 14 residues. CDR1 and CDR2 (germline): MNHEY, SVGAGI. V was shortened by 7 bases and J by 3 bases, with 13 bases between the two germline ends. Written as DNA, the CDR3 is TGTGCCAGCATGTCGGAACTGGGCTACAATGAGCAGTTCTTC. Residues: CASMSELGYNEQFF.

J is TRBJ2-3 and V is TRBV19; D is uncertain. V was clipped by 6 bases and J by 0 bases, with 16 bases between them. This CDR3 is built from 16 residues. CDR1 and CDR2 from the germline V gene are LNHDA and SQIVND (reference sequence). CDR3 sequence (DNA): TGTGCCAGTAGCAAATCCCTGTCGACCAGCACAGATACGCAGTATTTT. Translated: CASSKSLSTSTDTQYF. Complete variable domain (other parts from reference TRBV19 and TRBJ2-3): DGGITQSPKYLFRKEGQNVTLSCEQNLNHDAMYWYRQDPGQGLRLIYYSQIVNDFQKGDIAEGYSVSREKKESFPLTVTSAQKNPTAFYLCASSKSLSTSTDTQYFGPGTRLTVL.

The J gene is TRBJ2-1, the V gene TRBV11-2, with D possibly being TRBD2 (5 bases). Trimming cost V 1 base and J 8 bases, with 12 bases left between them. CDR3 length equals 14 residues. The germline CDR1 and CDR2 sequences are SGHAT and FQNNGV. The CDR3 protein is CASSLGDVAYEQFF. As DNA, the CDR3 is TGTGCCAGCAGCTTAGGCGACGTAGCGTATGAGCAGTTCTTC.

J is TRBJ2-2 and V is TRBV28; 7 bases are a match to TRBD1. The CDR3 extends over 14 amino acids. CDR1 MDHEN and CDR2 SYDVKM come from the germline V gene. With 6 bases clipped from V and 6 bases from J, the junction kept 7 bases outside the gene matches. The DNA of the CDR3 is TGTGCCAGCAGCGATACTGACAGGGCCGGGGAGCTGTTTTTT. Residues: CASSDTDRAGELFF.

V gene TRBV5-1 combines with J gene TRBJ2-3; D is unclear. The CDR3 has 13 amino acids. Trimming cost V 4 bases and J 2 bases, with 8 bases left between them. Germline V gene lookup returns CDR1 SGHRS and CDR2 YFSETQ. CDR3: CASSKIPTDTQYF. CDR3 DNA sequence: TGCGCCAGCAGCAAGATCCCCACAGATACGCAGTATTTT.

The V call is TRBV29-1, the J call TRBJ2-7; 11 nucleotides align to TRBD2. The germline V gene encodes CDR1 SQVTM and CDR2 ANQGSEA. The CDR3 loop spans 15 amino acids. V lost 6 bases to trimming and J lost 7 bases; unmatched junction nucleotides: 14. CDR3 residues: CSVAPRLAGGGEQYF. The CDR3 bases are TGCAGCGTCGCCCCGAGGCTAGCGGGAGGTGGAGAGCAGTACTTC.

The genes are TRBV5-4 and TRBJ2-7, with a weak D call TRBD2 (5 bases). V lost 0 bases and J 3 bases, leaving 7 bases between the germline ends. The V gene's germline CDR1 is SGHNT and CDR2 YYREEE (reference sequence). The CDR3 is made up of 13 amino acids. CDR3: CASSLEGSYEQYF. The CDR3 region has the DNA TGTGCCAGCAGCTTGGAAGGGAGCTACGAGCAGTACTTC.

The chain recombines TRBV30 with TRBJ1-2; D gene uncertain. Germline assignment: CDR1 GTSNPN and CDR2 SVGIG (reference sequence). The CDR3 has 12 amino acids. Trimming took off 4 bases at V and 4 bases at J, with 10 bases between the two ends. The CDR3 DNA reads TGTGCCTGGAATTCCGGGGTCTATGGCTACACCTTC. The encoded protein is CAWNSGVYGYTF.

The CDR3 sequence is CASSQGLGTDTQYF. In DNA, the CDR3 is TGTGCCAGCTCACAAGGACTAGGAACAGATACGCAGTATTTT. The chain links TRBV18 to TRBJ2-3; 7 nucleotides align to TRBD2. Losses at the gene ends were 4 bases for V and 3 bases for J; bases not matched to a gene: 4. The CDR3 runs 14 residues. CDR1 and CDR2 (germline): KGHSH, LQKENI.

This clone has a single count. The V gene is TRBV5-4, the J gene TRBJ1-2, with D possibly matching TRBD1 (6 bases). V lost 5 bases to trimming and J lost 0 bases, with 11 bases between them. This CDR3 comprises 14 residues. Looked up from germline, CDR1 is SGHNT and CDR2 is YYREEE (reference sequence). CDR3 coding DNA: TGTGCCAGCAGACCTGGACAGTCTAACTATGGCTACACCTTC. This codes for CASRPGQSNYGYTF. The full variable domain, completed using reference TRBV5-4 and TRBJ1-2, is ETGVTQSPTHLIKTRGQQVTLRCSSQSGHNTVSWYQQALGQGPQFIFQYYREEENGRGNFPPRFSGLQFPNYSSELNVNALELDDSALYLCASRPGQSNYGYTFGSGTRLTVV.

This clone was detected a few times. DNA for the CDR3: TGTGCCAGCAGCTCCTTCCTCAGGGATGGCTATGGCTACACCTTC. This sequence encodes CASSSFLRDGYGYTF. This rearrangement joins TRBV5-4 to TRBJ1-2; tentatively, D is TRBD1 (5 bases). Between the trimmed V and J ends, which lost 3 bases and 4 bases, there was a span of 16 bases. The CDR3 covers 15 residues. Germline loops: CDR1 SGHNT, CDR2 YYREEE (reference sequence).

The chain joins TRBV7-9 to TRBJ2-2; a possible D gene is TRBD1 (5 bases). Trimming took off 4 bases at V and 6 bases at J, with 18 bases between the two ends. Germline V gene lookup returns CDR1 SEHNR and CDR2 FQNEAQ (reference sequence). This CDR3 region has 16 residues. For the CDR3, the DNA is TGTGCCAGCAGCTCCCCTCTCCCAGGGTCTCCCGGGGAGCTGTTTTTT. It is translated as CASSSPLPGSPGELFF. Drawing the rest from reference TRBV7-9 and TRBJ2-2, the complete variable domain is DTGVSQNPRHKITKRGQNVTFRCDPISEHNRLYWYRQTLGQGPEFLTYFQNEAQLEKSRLLSDRFSAERPKGSFSTLEIQRTEQGDSAMYLCASSSPLPGSPGELFFGEGSRLTVL.

The chain carries TRBV11-2 and TRBJ2-3; D is unresolved. V was shortened by 0 bases and J by 5 bases, with 6 bases between the two germline ends. The CDR3 has 13 amino acids. CDR1 SGHAT and CDR2 FQNNGV come from the germline V gene. As DNA, the CDR3 is TGTGCCAGCAGCTTAGATCTGGGAGATACGCAGTATTTT. Translation: CASSLDLGDTQYF.

This sequence joins TRBV5-1 and TRBJ1-1; TRBD1 agrees at 8 bases. With 3 bases clipped from V and 4 bases from J, the junction kept 5 bases outside the gene matches. This CDR3 has 14 amino acids. Germline V gives CDR1 SGHRS, CDR2 YFSETQ. Written as DNA, the CDR3 is TGCGCCAGCAGCTACGACAGGGGTGGCACTGAAGCTTTCTTT. Amino acids: CASSYDRGGTEAFF.

The table lists this clone with a few counts. The rearrangement links TRBV5-1 to TRBJ1-2; the match to TRBD1 covers 9 bases. V lost 3 bases and J lost 8; bases outside the gene matches: 14. Germline CDR1 reads SGHRS; CDR2 reads YFSETQ. This CDR3 spans 16 amino acids. Here the CDR3 DNA reads TGCGCCAGCAGCTCCCAACCGGGACAGGGAAGGGAAGGCTACACCTTC. The encoded protein is CASSSQPGQGREGYTF.

CDR3 nucleotides: TGTGCTAGTGGTTTATGGCAGGGGGAGACCCAGTACTTC. It yields the protein CASGLWQGETQYF. The rearrangement joins TRBV12-5 to TRBJ2-5, with a weak D call TRBD1 (6 bases). V lost 3 bases and J lost 5, with 10 bases in between. The germline V gene has CDR1 LGHNT and CDR2 FRNRAP. The CDR3 is made up of 13 amino acids.

This clone showed up many times. Other DNA sequences from this sample encode an identical CDR3 as well. The rearrangement uses TRBV5-6 and TRBJ1-2; TRBD1 matches at 7 bases. The V gene end was trimmed by 0 bases and the J gene end by 4 bases; junction bases not matched to a gene: 3. The CDR3 is 14 residues long. From germline, CDR1 is SGHDT and CDR2 YYEEEE. The CDR3 nucleotides read TGTGCCAGCAGCTTGGGCGGGACAGTCTATGGCTACACCTTC. This gives the protein CASSLGGTVYGYTF.

The chain joins TRBV28 to TRBJ1-5; D unresolved. With 2 bases removed from V and 0 bases from J, the gap between germline ends came to 5 bases. Germline V gene data show CDR1 as MDHEN and CDR2 as SYDVKM. This CDR3 has 14 amino acids. CDR3 coding DNA: TGTGCCAGCAGTTTACGGGGTAGCAATCAGCCCCAGCATTTT. This gives the protein CASSLRGSNQPQHF.

The chain combines TRBV21-1 with TRBJ2-7; the table names TRBD2, a call not compared with the DNA. TRBV21-1 has pseudogene status. The CDR3 contains 17 residues. CDR3 sequence reads: CASSKARLLRPTYEQYF. CDR3 DNA sequence: TGTGCCAGCAGCAAAGCGCGGCTCCTGAGGCCCACCTACGAGCAGTACTTC.

This clone occurred a few times. This rearrangement joins TRBV30 to TRBJ1-1; the D gene is possibly TRBD1 (5 bases). Trimming removed 1 base at V and 6 bases at J, with 12 bases between. This CDR3 spans 13 amino acids. Germline V gene data show CDR1 as GTSNPN and CDR2 as SVGIG (reference sequence). CDR3 sequence: CAWSDQGVSEAFF. As DNA, the CDR3 is TGTGCCTGGAGTGACCAAGGGGTATCTGAAGCTTTCTTT.

V usage is TRBV30 and J usage is TRBJ1-6, with D possibly TRBD1 on 5 matching bases. Germline V lookup: CDR1 GTSNPN, CDR2 SVGIG (reference sequence). The CDR3 is made up of 15 amino acids. Trimming took 4 bases from V and 10 from J, leaving 20 bases between them. CDR3 coding DNA: TGTGCCTGGAATGAGCAGGGCCGGGAGAACTCACCCCTCCACTTT. Protein product: CAWNEQGRENSPLHF.

There are a few counts of this clone. V usage is TRBV9 and J usage is TRBJ2-5; D is uncertain. Trimming cost V 0 bases and J 3 bases, with 12 bases left between them. Germline CDR1 and CDR2: SGDLS and YYNGEE. The CDR3 is 15 amino acids. In DNA form, the CDR3 reads TGTGCCAGCAGCGTAGGGAATAGGGCCGAAGAGACCCAGTACTTC. It is translated as CASSVGNRAEETQYF.